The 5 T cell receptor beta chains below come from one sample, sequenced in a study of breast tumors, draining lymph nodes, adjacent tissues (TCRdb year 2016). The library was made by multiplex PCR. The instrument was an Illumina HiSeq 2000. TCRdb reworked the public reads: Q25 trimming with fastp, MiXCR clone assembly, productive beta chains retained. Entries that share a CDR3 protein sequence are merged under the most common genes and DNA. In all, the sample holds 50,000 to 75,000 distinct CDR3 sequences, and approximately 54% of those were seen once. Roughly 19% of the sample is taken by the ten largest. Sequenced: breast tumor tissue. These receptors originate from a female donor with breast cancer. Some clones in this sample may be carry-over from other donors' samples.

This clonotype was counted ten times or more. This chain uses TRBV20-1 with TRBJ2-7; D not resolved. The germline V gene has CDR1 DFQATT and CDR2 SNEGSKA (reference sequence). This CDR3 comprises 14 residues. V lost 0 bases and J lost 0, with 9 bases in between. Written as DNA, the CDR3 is TGCAGTGCTAGAGAGGACGGAGACTCCTACGAGCAGTACTTC. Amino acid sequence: CSAREDGDSYEQYF.

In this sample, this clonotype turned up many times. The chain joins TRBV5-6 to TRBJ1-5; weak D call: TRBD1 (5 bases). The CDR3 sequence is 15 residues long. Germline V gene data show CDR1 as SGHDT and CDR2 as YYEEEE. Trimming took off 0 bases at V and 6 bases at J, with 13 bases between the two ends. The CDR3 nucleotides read TGTGCCAGCAGCTTGGGGAGGGCCGGGGGTCAGCCCCAGCATTTT. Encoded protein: CASSLGRAGGQPQHF.

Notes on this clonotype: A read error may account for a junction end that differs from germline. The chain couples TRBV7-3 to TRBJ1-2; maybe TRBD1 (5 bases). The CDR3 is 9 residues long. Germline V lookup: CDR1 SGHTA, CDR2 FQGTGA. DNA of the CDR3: TGTGCCAGCAGCAAGCCCAGGGCCTTC. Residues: CASSKPRAF.

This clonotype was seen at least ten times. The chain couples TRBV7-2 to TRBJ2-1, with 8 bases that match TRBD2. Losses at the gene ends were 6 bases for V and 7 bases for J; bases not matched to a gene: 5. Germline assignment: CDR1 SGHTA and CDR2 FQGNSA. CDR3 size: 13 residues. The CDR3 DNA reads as TGTGCCAGCAGTTCCGGGACTAGAAATGAGCAGTTCTTC. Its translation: CASSSGTRNEQFF. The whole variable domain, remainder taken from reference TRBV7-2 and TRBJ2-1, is GAGVSQSPSNKVTEKGKDVELRCDPISGHTALYWYRQSLGQGLEFLIYFQGNSAPDKSGLPSDRFSAERTGGSVSTLTIQRTQQEDSAVYLCASSSGTRNEQFFGPGTRLTVL.

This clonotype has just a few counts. CDR3 in amino acids: CASSQGRDRGLTEAFF. CDR3 nucleotides: TGCGCCAGCAGCCAAGGGAGGGACAGGGGGCTGACTGAAGCTTTCTTT. This chain links TRBV4-1 with TRBJ1-1; TRBD1 agrees at 12 bases. Trimming removed 1 base from V and 5 bases from J; junction bases left unmatched: 5. This CDR3 has 16 amino acids. Germline loops: CDR1 MGHRA, CDR2 YSYEKL.